This TCR beta chain was captured by sequencing in a study of T cell repertoires in cytomegalovirus infection (dated by TCRdb to the late 2010s). Notes on the research overall: The peptide stimulations were aimed at well-studied HLA-B-restricted epitopes as well as recently identified HLA-C-restricted CMV epitopes, whose presentation resists viral immunomodulation. Donor HLA type was relevant to the analysis, as public TCR beta signatures indicated carriage of CMV infection together with the matching HLA type.

Points on this clonotype: Its antigen specificity is not known. Base qualities are not recorded, but no much larger clone differs from it by a single base.

CDR3 length: 15 amino acids, cysteine to phenylalanine. The sequence is cut down to CDR3 DNA, 45 bases in frame from base 1. V and J are truncated by 3 bases and 4 bases respectively, leaving an intervening sequence of 14 bases. On the study overall, not on this receptor specifically: The ex vivo response was dominated by HLA-C-restricted CMV-specific TCR beta clonotypes, and the single most frequent clonotype in two of eight donors was supplied by these HLA-C-restricted clonotypes. In both this cohort and an independent roughly 330-donor cohort, the cumulative frequency of public TCR beta family members distinguished carriers of CMV infection plus the relevant HLA type.

The sequencing machine was an Illumina HiSeq 1500. TCRdb reanalyzed the raw reads on its own, using fastp at Q25 for trimming and MiXCR for clone calling, and kept in-frame beta chains. Rows with a matching CDR3 protein are joined into one entry that keeps the most common DNA and genes. This sample gives hundreds of thousands of distinct CDR3 sequences in total; 32% of them show up just once. Around 11% of the sample goes to the ten largest clones. This specimen's treatment or condition label, interpreted: in vitro stimulation with specific CMV peptide epitopes to enrich CMV-specific T cells. Sample: cultured CD8+ T cells from PBMCs, taken from culture after CMV antigen stimulation. The sequence is built from TRBV12-3 or TRBV12-4 and TRBJ2-3; tentative D gene TRBD2, with 6 bases matching. This sequence was found in a human donor in good health (CMV status not recorded). Some clones in this sample may be carry-over from other donors' samples. The base sequence is TGTGCCAGCAGTTTTTGGGGGGAAAGGGCAGATACGCAGTATTTT. The encoded protein is CASSFWGERADTQYF.